The rows below give T cell receptor beta chains drawn from one sample of a study of T cell repertoires in cytomegalovirus infection. TCRdb re-called the reads with MiXCR, one entry per CDR3 protein. The sample contains hundreds of thousands of distinct CDR3 sequences, about a third of which appear only once. Sequenced sample: PBMCs. The receptors originated from a human donor in good health (CMV status not recorded). Some clones in this sample may be carry-over from other donors' samples. Each CDR3 is given with its conserved first and last residue. D genes are given only for firm matches. Some rows have no size entry. The others give once, few or many, or a class for an expanded clone.

J | V | size | D | DNA | CDR3
TRBJ1-3 | TRBV7-6 | NA | NA | TGTGCCAGTAGCACAGACTCTGGAAACACCAGATATTTT | CASSTDSGNTRYF
TRBJ2-3 | TRBV28 | NA | TRBD2 | TGTGCCAGCAGTCCCAATGCGGGGGGGCCGGTTGTTACGCAGTATTTT | CASSPNAGGPVVTQYF
TRBJ1-1 | TRBV20-1 | few | TRBD1 | TGCAGTCCAAGGGAGGGGGCGGGCGCTGAAGCTTTCTTT | CSPREGAGAEAFF
TRBJ2-1 | TRBV4-3 | NA | NA | TGCGCCAGCAGCCAAGAAGGAAAGTTTTTTAGTAATGAGCAGTTCTTC | CASSQEGKFFSNEQFF
TRBJ2-1 | TRBV11-2 | many | NA | TGTGCCAGCAGCTCCCTCAGGGCGAGGTCTGGCATTGAGCAGTTCTTC | CASSSLRARSGIEQFF
TRBJ2-7 | TRBV7-8 | many | TRBD2 | TGTGCCAGCAGCCACGGAAATCTAGCGGGGACCCCCCCCCAGCAGTACTTC | CASSHGNLAGTPPQQYF
TRBJ2-1 | TRBV7-2 | many | TRBD1 | TGTGCCAGCAGCTCCGGACAGGATGAGCAGTTCTTC | CASSSGQDEQFF
TRBJ2-6 | TRBV15 | NA | NA | TGTGCCACCAGCACAAGGGGGTTACTCTCTGGGGCCAACGTCCTGACTTTC | CATSTRGLLSGANVLTF
TRBJ2-2 | TRBV7-6 | few | NA | TGTGCCAGCAGCTTCCCGGGACACCCAAGGGGGATCGGCGGGGAGCTGTTTTTT | CASSFPGHPRGIGGELFF
TRBJ2-2 | TRBV5-4 | NA | NA | TGTGCCAGCACGAACGGACGCCCGAACACCGGGGAGCTGTTTTTT | CASTNGRPNTGELFF
TRBJ2-1 | TRBV6-5 | NA | NA | TGTGCCAGCAGTCCTTCCCTTGGGGATGAGCAGTTCTTC | CASSPSLGDEQFF
TRBJ2-3 | TRBV20-1 | NA | NA | TGCAGCCCCTACCCGGGTCGCATCACAGATACGCAGTATTTT | CSPYPGRITDTQYF
TRBJ2-1 | TRBV5-5 | NA | NA | TGTGCCAGCAGCTTGTGGAGGGGGCAGGTCAATGAGCAGTTCTTC | CASSLWRGQVNEQFF
TRBJ2-5 | TRBV20-1 | NA | NA | TGCAGTGCCCAAGGGGACCTTGAAGAGACCCAGTACTTC | CSAQGDLEETQYF
TRBJ2-7 | TRBV12-3/TRBV12-4 | many | NA | TGTGCCAGCAGGTGGGACAAGACGACCTACGAGCAGTACTTC | CASRWDKTTYEQYF
TRBJ1-2 | TRBV7-2 | many | TRBD1 | TGTGCCAGCAGCTTAGGGACAGGGGGTAACTATGGCTACACCTTC | CASSLGTGGNYGYTF
TRBJ2-2 | TRBV4-1 | few | TRBD1 | TGCGCCAGCACGGACAGGGGTGAAGGGGAGCTGTTTTTT | CASTDRGEGELFF
TRBJ2-7 | TRBV7-2 | few | TRBD1 | TGTGCCAGCAGCTCCCGGGACAGGGGGCTCTACGAGCAGTACTTC | CASSSRDRGLYEQYF
TRBJ2-3 | TRBV20-1 | NA | TRBD2 | TGCAGTGCTAGAAGAGCGGGGTCAGATACGCAGTATTTT | CSARRAGSDTQYF
TRBJ1-5 | TRBV20-1 | few | NA | TGCAGTGCTAGAGGGTCCCACAATCAGCCCCAGCATTTT | CSARGSHNQPQHF
TRBJ2-1 | TRBV5-6 | NA | TRBD2 | TGTGCCAGCAGCCCCGGGACTAGCGTCAATGAGCAGTTCTTC | CASSPGTSVNEQFF
TRBJ1-2 | TRBV28 | few | NA | TGTGCCAGCAGTTCAAAAACTGGACGGGAAGTTTCGGGGGGCTACACCTTC | CASSSKTGREVSGGYTF
TRBJ2-1 | TRBV18 | NA | TRBD1 | TGTGCCAGCTCCTTCACCGGGACAGGGTTAGATGAGCAGTTCTTC | CASSFTGTGLDEQFF
TRBJ1-4 | TRBV7-6 | many | NA | TGTGCCAGCAGCTTATCCCGATCAACTAATGAAAAACTGTTTTTT | CASSLSRSTNEKLFF
TRBJ2-7 | TRBV12-3/TRBV12-4 | many | TRBD1 | TGTGCCAGCAGTCCCGGACAGGGCTCCTACGAGCAGTACTTC | CASSPGQGSYEQYF
TRBJ2-5 | TRBV11-2 | few | TRBD1 | TGTGCCAGCAGCTTAAGAGGACAGGGGGCGCGGGCCCAGTACTTC | CASSLRGQGARAQYF
TRBJ1-4 | TRBV7-2 | NA | NA | TGTGCCAGCAGCTTAAAAGGACAAGGCGAAAAACTGTTTTTT | CASSLKGQGEKLFF
TRBJ2-1 | TRBV7-2 | once | NA | TGTGCCAGCAGCTTAGCACCGAGGAGGGGGCTAAACAATGAGACGTTCTTC | CASSLAPRRGLNNETFF
TRBJ2-7 | TRBV5-1 | NA | TRBD1 | TGCGCCAGCAGCTTGACGACAGGGGGTTTAGTCGAGCAGTACTTC | CASSLTTGGLVEQYF
TRBJ2-3 | TRBV12-3/TRBV12-4 | NA | TRBD2 | TGTGCCACCCTGCGACTAGCGGGGGGGCCTAAGAGTACAGATAGGCAGTATTTT | CATLRLAGGPKSTDRQYF
TRBJ1-1 | TRBV7-2 | many | NA | TGTGCCAGCAGCGTACTATCCACAGGGAACACTGAAGCTTTCTTT | CASSVLSTGNTEAFF
TRBJ1-6 | TRBV6-5 | few | NA | TGTGCCAGCAGTCCCTCAATCGGGGGACAAATTAAGGGTTCACCCCTCCACTTT | CASSPSIGGQIKGSPLHF
TRBJ1-1 | TRBV30 | few | NA | TGTGCCTGGAGTTGGGTGGAGAACACTGAAGCTTTCTTT | CAWSWVENTEAFF
TRBJ1-1 | TRBV5-1 | NA | NA | TGCGCCAGCAGCTTTTTACAGGAGAAAGCTTTCTTT | CASSFLQEKAFF
TRBJ1-2 | TRBV29-1 | NA | TRBD1 | TGCAGCGTCGGAGCGGGACAGCCCTCTTCGGATGGGACCTTC | CSVGAGQPSSDGTF
TRBJ1-5 | TRBV4-1 | few | TRBD1 | TGCGCCAGCAGCCAAGATCCCAGGGGGTCTAGCAATCAGCCCCAGCATTTT | CASSQDPRGSSNQPQHF
TRBJ2-3 | TRBV7-7 | NA | TRBD1 | TGTGCTAGCAGCCGAGGTGGACAGGGGGCAGATACGCAGTATTTT | CASSRGGQGADTQYF
TRBJ2-6 | TRBV6-6 | NA | NA | TGTGCCAGCAGTTATTCGGGATACGGTAACGTCCTGACTTTC | CASSYSGYGNVLTF
TRBJ2-5 | TRBV20-1 | NA | TRBD1 | TGCAGTGCTAGACAACAGGGGTGGCCAGAGACCCAGTACTTC | CSARQQGWPETQYF
TRBJ2-3 | TRBV14 | few | NA | TGTGCCAGCAGCCAAACAGGGCGGTTTGGGGCAGATACGCAGTATTTT | CASSQTGRFGADTQYF
TRBJ2-2 | TRBV7-2 | NA | TRBD2 | TGTGCAAGCAGACCGCAGACTAGCGCCGGGGAGCTGTTTTTT | CASRPQTSAGELFF
TRBJ1-5 | TRBV2 | few | NA | TGTGCCAGCAGTGTATTGGCGGCGGGAATTCAGCCCCAGCATTTT | CASSVLAAGIQPQHF
TRBJ2-7 | TRBV12-3/TRBV12-4 | many | NA | TGTGCCAGCAGTTTGAGACAGACCTACGAGCAGTACTTC | CASSLRQTYEQYF
TRBJ2-3 | TRBV12-3/TRBV12-4 | NA | TRBD2 | TGTGCCAGCAGGGGCCGACTAGCGGGGGGACCCTCGAGCACAGATACGCAGTATTTT | CASRGRLAGGPSSTDTQYF
TRBJ2-1 | TRBV19 | NA | NA | TGTGCCAGTAGTATGAGAAGGGGCGGTGAGCAGTTCTTC | CASSMRRGGEQFF
TRBJ2-1 | TRBV11-2 | NA | NA | TGTGCCACCTCGGTCAGGGCAACGGTGGGTGAGCAGTTCTTC | CATSVRATVGEQFF
TRBJ2-2 | TRBV6-1 | NA | TRBD2 | TGTGCCAGCAGTGATCTATATAGCGGGAGATATTCGAACACCGGGGAGCTGTTTTTT | CASSDLYSGRYSNTGELFF
TRBJ1-2 | TRBV6-1 | NA | NA | TGTGCCAGCAGTGAAAGAGTGGGGGGAAATGGCTACACCTTC | CASSERVGGNGYTF
TRBJ1-1 | TRBV5-1 | NA | TRBD1 | TGCGCCAGCAGCTTGGGACAGGGGTGGATGAACACTGAAGCTTTCTTT | CASSLGQGWMNTEAFF
TRBJ2-7 | TRBV6-1 | few | TRBD1 | TGTGCCAGCAGTACCGTAGGGGGCGAATCCTACGAGCAGTACTTC | CASSTVGGESYEQYF
TRBJ2-1 | TRBV12-3/TRBV12-4 | many | TRBD1 | TGTGCCAGCAGTTTAGGGCACAGGGGGCTGGGGAATGAGCAGTTCTTC | CASSLGHRGLGNEQFF
TRBJ1-5 | TRBV4-1 | many | NA | TGCGCCAGCAGCCAAGTGGACGGCTACAATCAGCCCCAGCATTTT | CASSQVDGYNQPQHF
TRBJ1-1 | TRBV7-8 | many | NA | TGTGCCAGCAGCTCACGGGGCTGGGTCTTAAGAGACACTGAAGCTTTCTTT | CASSSRGWVLRDTEAFF
TRBJ1-5 | TRBV6-2/TRBV6-3 | few | NA | TGTGCCAGCAGTTACGAAGAAAGGAATCAGCCCCAGCATTTT | CASSYEERNQPQHF
TRBJ2-7 | TRBV11-2 | NA | TRBD2 | TGTGCCAGCAGCCACCAAGCGGGACTGACCTCCTACGAGCAGTACTTC | CASSHQAGLTSYEQYF
TRBJ2-7 | TRBV5-4 | NA | NA | TGTGCCAGCAGCTTGTTGGGGCGGCAACACACCTACGAGCAGTACTTC | CASSLLGRQHTYEQYF